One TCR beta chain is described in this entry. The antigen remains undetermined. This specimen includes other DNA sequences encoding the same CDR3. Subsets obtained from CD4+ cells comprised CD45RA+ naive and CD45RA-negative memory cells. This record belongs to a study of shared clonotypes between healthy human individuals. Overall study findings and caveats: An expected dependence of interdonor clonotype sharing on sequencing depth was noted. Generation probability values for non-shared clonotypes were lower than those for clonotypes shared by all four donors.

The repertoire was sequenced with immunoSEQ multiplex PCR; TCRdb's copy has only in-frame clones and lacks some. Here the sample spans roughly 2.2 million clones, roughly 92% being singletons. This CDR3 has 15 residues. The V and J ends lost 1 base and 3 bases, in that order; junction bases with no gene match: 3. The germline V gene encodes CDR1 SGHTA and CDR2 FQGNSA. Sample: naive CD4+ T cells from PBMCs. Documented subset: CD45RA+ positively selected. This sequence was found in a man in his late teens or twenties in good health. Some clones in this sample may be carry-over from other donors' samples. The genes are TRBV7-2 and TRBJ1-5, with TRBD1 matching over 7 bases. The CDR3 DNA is TGTGCCAGCAGCTTAGGGACAGGCCACAATCAGCCCCAGCATTTT. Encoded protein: CASSLGTGHNQPQHF.